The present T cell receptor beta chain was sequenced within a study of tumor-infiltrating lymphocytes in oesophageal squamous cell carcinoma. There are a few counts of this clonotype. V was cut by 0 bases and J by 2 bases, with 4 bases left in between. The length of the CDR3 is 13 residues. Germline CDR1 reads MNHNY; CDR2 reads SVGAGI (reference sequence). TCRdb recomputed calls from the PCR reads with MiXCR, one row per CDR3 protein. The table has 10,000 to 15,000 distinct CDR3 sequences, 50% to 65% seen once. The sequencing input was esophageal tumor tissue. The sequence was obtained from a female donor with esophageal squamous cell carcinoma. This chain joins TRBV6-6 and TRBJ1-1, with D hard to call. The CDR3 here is CASSYSINTEAFF. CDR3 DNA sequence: TGTGCCAGCAGTTACTCGATCAACACTGAAGCTTTCTTT.